The rows below give T cell receptor beta chains drawn from one sample of a study of T cell responses to AZD1222 COVID-19 vaccine. Measured with immunoSEQ multiplex PCR; TCRdb has only the in-frame clones, and not every one. This sample has roughly 97,000 clones, with approximately 86% found just once. The source was peripheral blood, collected 28 days after the second dose of the MenACWY control vaccine. The receptors here all came from an adult who received the MenACWY meningococcal vaccine as a control. The CDR3 runs from the conserved cysteine through the conserved F or W.

v_call	j_call	cdr3_aa
TRBV18	TRBJ2-7	CASSPQDRASSYEQYF
TRBV15	TRBJ2-1	CATSRPRTGYNEQFF
TRBV3-1/TRBV3-2	TRBJ2-5	CASSQVPDYRRTQYF
TRBV28	TRBJ1-6	CASSPAESPLHF
TRBV6-5	TRBJ1-5	CASRKGERVGQPQHF
TRBV9	TRBJ1-4	CASSGPGSANEKLFF
TRBV20-1	TRBJ2-7	CSASVVSGGMLEQYF
TRBV12-3/TRBV12-4	TRBJ2-7	CASATTEQYF
TRBV5-5	TRBJ1-6	CASSLERGGRSPLHF
TRBV7-9	TRBJ2-2	CASSLKARRGNTGELFF
TRBV5-5	TRBJ1-4	CASSLRSTGSEKLFF